This T cell receptor (beta chain) was sequenced in a study of response to subunit inactivated influenza vaccine. In TCRdb, the RT-PCR reads were re-called with MiXCR into one record per CDR3 protein. Of roughly 520,000 distinct CDR3 sequences listed, 25% are singletons. This CDR3 region has 14 residues. V was pared by 8 bases and J by 2 bases, with 14 bases between. Broader study findings: After each seasonal influenza vaccination, few new T cells are recruited, the authors suggested.

This clonotype was found a few times. Its specificity is unknown. The clonotype was recovered from a man aged 50 to 59 who received an inactivated influenza vaccine. Here the sequenced sample was CD4+ T cells sorted from PBMCs, taken 4 to 6 days after vaccination. The rearrangement joins TRBV12-3 or TRBV12-4 to TRBJ2-3; TRBD1 is a possible D gene (6 bases). The CDR3 DNA reads TGTGCCAGCTGTGGACAGCTATCCACAGATACGCAGTATTTT. This encodes CASCGQLSTDTQYF.